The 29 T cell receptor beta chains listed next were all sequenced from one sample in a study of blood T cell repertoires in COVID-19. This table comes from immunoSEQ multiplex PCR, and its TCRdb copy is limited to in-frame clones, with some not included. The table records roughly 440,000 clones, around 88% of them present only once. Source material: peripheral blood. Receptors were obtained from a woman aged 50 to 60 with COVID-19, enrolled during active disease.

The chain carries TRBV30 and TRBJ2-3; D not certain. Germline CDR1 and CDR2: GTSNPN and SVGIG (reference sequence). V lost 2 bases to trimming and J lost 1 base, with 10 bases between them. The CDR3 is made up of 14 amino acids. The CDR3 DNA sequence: TGTGCCTGGAGTCCACCCCCAGGCACAGATACGCAGTATTTT. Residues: CAWSPPPGTDTQYF.

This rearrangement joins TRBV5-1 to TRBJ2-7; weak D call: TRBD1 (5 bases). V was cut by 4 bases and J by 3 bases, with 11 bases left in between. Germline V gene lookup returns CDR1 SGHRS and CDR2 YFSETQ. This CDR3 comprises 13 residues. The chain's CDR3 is CASSHDRYYEQYF. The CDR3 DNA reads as TGCGCCAGCAGCCACGACAGATACTACGAGCAGTACTTC.

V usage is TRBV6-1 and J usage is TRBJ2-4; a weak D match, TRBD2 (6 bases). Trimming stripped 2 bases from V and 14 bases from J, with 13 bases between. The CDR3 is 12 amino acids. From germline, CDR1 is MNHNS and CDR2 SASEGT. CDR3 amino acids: CASSEIGGLEYF. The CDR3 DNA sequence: TGTGCCAGCAGTGAAATTGGGGGACTGGAGTACTTC.

CDR3 bases: TGTGCCAGCAGTAGGGACAGGGCAAATGAAAAACTGTTTTTT. As protein: CASSRDRANEKLFF. This chain joins TRBV27 and TRBJ1-4, with TRBD1 matching 9 bases. The CDR3 extends over 14 amino acids. Germline loops: CDR1 MNHEY, CDR2 SMNVEV (reference sequence). J gave up 5 bases and V 5 bases, and 3 bases lay outside the gene matches.

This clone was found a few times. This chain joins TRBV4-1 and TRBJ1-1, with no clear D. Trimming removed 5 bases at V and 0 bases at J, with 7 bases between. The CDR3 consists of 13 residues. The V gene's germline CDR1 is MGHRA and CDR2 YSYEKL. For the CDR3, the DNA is TGCGCCAGCAGCAGCGCGATGAACACTGAAGCTTTCTTT. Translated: CASSSAMNTEAFF.

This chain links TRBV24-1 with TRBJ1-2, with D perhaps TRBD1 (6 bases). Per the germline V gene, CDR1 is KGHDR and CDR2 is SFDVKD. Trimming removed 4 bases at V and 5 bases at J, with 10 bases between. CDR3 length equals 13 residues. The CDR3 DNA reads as TGTGCCACCAGTGACCTGACAGGATATGGCTACACCTTC. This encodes CATSDLTGYGYTF.

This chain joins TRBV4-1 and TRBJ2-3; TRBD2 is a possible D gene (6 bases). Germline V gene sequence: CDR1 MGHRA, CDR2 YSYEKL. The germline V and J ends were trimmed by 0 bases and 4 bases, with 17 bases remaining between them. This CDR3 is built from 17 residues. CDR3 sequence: CASSQDKTASVSDTQYF. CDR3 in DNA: TGCGCCAGCAGCCAAGATAAAACGGCTAGCGTATCAGATACGCAGTATTTT.

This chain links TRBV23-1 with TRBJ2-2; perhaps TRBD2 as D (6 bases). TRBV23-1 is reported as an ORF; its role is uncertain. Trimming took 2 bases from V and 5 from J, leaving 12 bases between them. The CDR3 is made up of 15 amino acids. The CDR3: CASSQQRAETGELFF. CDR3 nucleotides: TGCGCCAGCAGTCAACAGCGGGCGGAGACCGGGGAGCTGTTTTTT.

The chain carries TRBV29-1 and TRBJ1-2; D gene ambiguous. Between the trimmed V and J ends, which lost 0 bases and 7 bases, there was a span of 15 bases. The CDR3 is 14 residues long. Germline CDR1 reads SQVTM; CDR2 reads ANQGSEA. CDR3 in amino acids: CSVEESGGRGGYTF. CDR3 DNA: TGCAGCGTTGAAGAGTCGGGAGGCCGAGGTGGCTACACCTTC.

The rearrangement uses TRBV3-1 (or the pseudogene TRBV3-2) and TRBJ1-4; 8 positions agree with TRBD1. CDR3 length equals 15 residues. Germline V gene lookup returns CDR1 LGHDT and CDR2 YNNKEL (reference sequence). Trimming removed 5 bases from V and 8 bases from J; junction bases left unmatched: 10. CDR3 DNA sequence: TGTGCCAGCAGCGTCTCAGGGGGCGCCAGGGAAAAACTGTTTTTT. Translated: CASSVSGGAREKLFF.

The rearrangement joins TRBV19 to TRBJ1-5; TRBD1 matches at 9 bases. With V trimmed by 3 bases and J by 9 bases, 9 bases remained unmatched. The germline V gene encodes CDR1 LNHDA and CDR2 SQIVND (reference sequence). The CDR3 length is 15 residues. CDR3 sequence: CASSMGQGSKRPQHF. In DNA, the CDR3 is TGTGCCAGTAGTATGGGACAGGGCTCCAAGAGGCCCCAGCATTTT.

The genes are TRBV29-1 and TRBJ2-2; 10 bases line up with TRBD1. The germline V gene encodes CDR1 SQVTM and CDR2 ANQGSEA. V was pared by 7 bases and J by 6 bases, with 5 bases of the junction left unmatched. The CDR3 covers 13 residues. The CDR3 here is CSAPGQGPGELFF. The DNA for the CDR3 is TGCAGCGCGCCGGGACAGGGGCCCGGGGAGCTGTTTTTT.

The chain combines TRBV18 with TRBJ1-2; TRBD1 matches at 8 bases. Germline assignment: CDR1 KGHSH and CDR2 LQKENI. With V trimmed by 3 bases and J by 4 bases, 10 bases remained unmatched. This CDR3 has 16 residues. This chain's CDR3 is CASSPDRVTPLYGYTF. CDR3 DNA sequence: TGTGCCAGCTCACCGGACAGGGTGACCCCCCTCTATGGCTACACCTTC.

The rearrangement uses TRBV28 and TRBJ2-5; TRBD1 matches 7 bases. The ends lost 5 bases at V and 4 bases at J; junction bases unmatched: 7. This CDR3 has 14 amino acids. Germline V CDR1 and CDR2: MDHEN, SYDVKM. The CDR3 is CASSPTGWGETQYF. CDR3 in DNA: TGTGCCAGCAGTCCGACAGGGTGGGGAGAGACCCAGTACTTC. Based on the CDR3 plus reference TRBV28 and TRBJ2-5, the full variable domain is DVKVTQSSRYLVKRTGEKVFLECVQDMDHENMFWYRQDPGLGLRLIYFSYDVKMKEKGDIPEGYSVSREKKERFSLILESASTNQTSMYLCASSPTGWGETQYFGPGTRLLVL.

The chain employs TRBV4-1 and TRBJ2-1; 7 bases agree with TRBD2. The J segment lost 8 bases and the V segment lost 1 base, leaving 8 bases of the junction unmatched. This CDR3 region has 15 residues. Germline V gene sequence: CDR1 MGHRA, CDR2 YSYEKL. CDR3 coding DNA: TGCGCCAGCAGCCAAGCAAGCGGGGTGGTAGATGAGCAGTTCTTC. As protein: CASSQASGVVDEQFF.

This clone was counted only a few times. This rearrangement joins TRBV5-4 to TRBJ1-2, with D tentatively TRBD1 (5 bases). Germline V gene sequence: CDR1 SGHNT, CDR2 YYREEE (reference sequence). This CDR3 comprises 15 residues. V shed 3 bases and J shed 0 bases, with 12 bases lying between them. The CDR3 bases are TGTGCCAGCAGCTCACTCTCAGGGTCTAACTATGGCTACACCTTC. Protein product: CASSSLSGSNYGYTF. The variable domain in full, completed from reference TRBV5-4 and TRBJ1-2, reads ETGVTQSPTHLIKTRGQQVTLRCSSQSGHNTVSWYQQALGQGPQFIFQYYREEENGRGNFPPRFSGLQFPNYSSELNVNALELDDSALYLCASSSLSGSNYGYTFGSGTRLTVV.

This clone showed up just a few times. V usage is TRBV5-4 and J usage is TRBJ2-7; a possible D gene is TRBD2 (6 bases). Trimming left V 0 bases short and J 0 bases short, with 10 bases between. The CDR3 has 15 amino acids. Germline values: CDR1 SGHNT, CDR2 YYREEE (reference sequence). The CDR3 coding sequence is TGTGCCAGCAGCTTGGTAGCGGAGCCCTCCTACGAGCAGTACTTC. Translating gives CASSLVAEPSYEQYF.

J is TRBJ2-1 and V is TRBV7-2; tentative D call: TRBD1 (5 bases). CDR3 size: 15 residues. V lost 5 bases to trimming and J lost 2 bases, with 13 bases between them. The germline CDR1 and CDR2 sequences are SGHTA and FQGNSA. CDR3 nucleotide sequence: TGTGCCAGCAGCACAACCAGGGTAACCTACAATGAGCAGTTCTTC. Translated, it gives CASSTTRVTYNEQFF.

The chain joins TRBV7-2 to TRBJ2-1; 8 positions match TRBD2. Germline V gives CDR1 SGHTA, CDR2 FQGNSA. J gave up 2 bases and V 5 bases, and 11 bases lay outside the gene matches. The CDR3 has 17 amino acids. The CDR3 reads CASSTRRGSGAYNEQFF. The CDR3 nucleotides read TGTGCCAGCAGCACACGTCGAGGTAGCGGGGCCTACAATGAGCAGTTCTTC.

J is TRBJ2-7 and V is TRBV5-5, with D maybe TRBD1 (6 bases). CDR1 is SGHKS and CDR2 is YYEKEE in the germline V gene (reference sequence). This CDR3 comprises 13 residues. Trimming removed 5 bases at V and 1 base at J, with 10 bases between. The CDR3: CASRLGQSYEQYF. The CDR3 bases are TGTGCCAGCAGACTAGGACAGTCCTACGAGCAGTACTTC.

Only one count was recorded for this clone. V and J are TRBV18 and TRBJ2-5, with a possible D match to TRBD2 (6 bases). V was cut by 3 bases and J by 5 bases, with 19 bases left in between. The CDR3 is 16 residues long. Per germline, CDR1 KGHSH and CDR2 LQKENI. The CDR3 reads CASSPTVQEGVETQYF. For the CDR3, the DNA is TGTGCCAGCTCACCCACCGTACAGGAGGGCGTCGAGACCCAGTACTTC.

This CDR3 reads CASSISGGYREQFF. The CDR3 bases are TGTGCCAGTAGTATCTCGGGAGGGTATCGTGAGCAGTTCTTC. The rearrangement uses TRBV19 and TRBJ2-1, with 8 bases matching TRBD2. J was trimmed by 9 bases and V by 3 bases; bases with no gene match: 7. The germline V gene has CDR1 LNHDA and CDR2 SQIVND (reference sequence). The CDR3 is made up of 14 amino acids.

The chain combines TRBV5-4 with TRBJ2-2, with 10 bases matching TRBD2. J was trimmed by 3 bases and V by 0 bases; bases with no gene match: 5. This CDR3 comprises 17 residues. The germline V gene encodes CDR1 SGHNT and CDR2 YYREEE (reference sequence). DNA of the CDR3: TGTGCCAGCAGCTTGGATCTAGCGGGGGCCCACACCGGGGAGCTGTTTTTT. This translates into CASSLDLAGAHTGELFF.

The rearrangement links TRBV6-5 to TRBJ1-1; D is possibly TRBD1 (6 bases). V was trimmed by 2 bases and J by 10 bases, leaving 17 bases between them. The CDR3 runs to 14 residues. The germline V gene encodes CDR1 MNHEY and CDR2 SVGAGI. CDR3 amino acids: CASSYGVRGSIAFF. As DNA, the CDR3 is TGTGCCAGCAGTTACGGGGTCAGGGGCTCTATAGCTTTCTTT.

The CDR3 nucleotides read TGTGCCAGCAGTGTGCGACAGGACCTATGGGGCTACACCTTC. The encoded protein is CASSVRQDLWGYTF. J is TRBJ1-2 and V is TRBV9, with a possible D match to TRBD1 (6 bases). There are 14 residues in the CDR3. Germline-derived CDR1 and CDR2 are SGDLS and YYNGEE. V gave up 5 bases and J gave up 8 bases, with 19 bases separating them.

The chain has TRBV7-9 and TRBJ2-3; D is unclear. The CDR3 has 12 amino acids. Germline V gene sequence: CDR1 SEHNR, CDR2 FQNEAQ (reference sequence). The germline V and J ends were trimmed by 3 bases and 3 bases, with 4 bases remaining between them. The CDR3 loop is CASSFETDTQYF. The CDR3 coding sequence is TGTGCCAGCAGCTTCGAGACAGATACGCAGTATTTT. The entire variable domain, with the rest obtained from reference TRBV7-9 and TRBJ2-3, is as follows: DTGVSQNPRHKITKRGQNVTFRCDPISEHNRLYWYRQTLGQGPEFLTYFQNEAQLEKSRLLSDRFSAERPKGSFSTLEIQRTEQGDSAMYLCASSFETDTQYFGPGTRLTVL.

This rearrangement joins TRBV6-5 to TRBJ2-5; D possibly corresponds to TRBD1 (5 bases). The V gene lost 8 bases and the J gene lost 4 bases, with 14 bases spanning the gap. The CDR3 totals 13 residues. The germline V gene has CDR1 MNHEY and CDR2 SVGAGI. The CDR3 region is CASQAERGETQYF. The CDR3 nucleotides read TGTGCCAGCCAGGCGGAAAGGGGAGAGACCCAGTACTTC.

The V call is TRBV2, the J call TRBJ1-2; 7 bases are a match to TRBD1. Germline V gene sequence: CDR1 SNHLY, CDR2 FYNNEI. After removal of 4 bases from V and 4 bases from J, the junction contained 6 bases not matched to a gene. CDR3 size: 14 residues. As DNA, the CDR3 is TGTGCCAGCAGTGCGGGACAGAGAGGCTATGGCTACACCTTC. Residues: CASSAGQRGYGYTF.

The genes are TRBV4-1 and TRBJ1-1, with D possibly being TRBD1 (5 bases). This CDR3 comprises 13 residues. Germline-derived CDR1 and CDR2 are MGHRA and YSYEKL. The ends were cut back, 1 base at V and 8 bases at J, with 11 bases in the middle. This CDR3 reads CASSQVRNREAFF. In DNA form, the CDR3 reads TGCGCCAGCAGCCAAGTTAGGAACAGGGAAGCTTTCTTT.